A selection of T cell receptor beta chains follows, all from one sample in a study of identical twins. TCRdb reprocessed the 5' RACE reads via MiXCR and lists one record per CDR3 protein. Of 500,000 to 700,000 distinct CDR3 sequences in the sample, under 8.5% were seen once. These data also formed part of another study, on yellow fever vaccine responses in identical twins.

Material for sequencing was PBMCs. Every receptor here comes from a woman aged 18-30 years in good health. CDR3s include the opening cysteine and the closing phenylalanine or tryptophan. The order of the fields is clone size, J gene, V gene, D gene, CDR3 DNA, CDR3 protein. The D gene is left open where the match is weak. Rows may omit the clone size; those that give it use once, few, many or a size class.

NA | TRBJ2-6 | TRBV3-1 | TRBD1 | TGTGCCAGCAGCCCGAGACAGGGTTATTCTGGGGCCAACGTCCTGACTTTC | CASSPRQGYSGANVLTF
NA | TRBJ1-2 | TRBV12-3/TRBV12-4 | NA | TGTGCCAGTACCACGTTTAACTATGGCTACACCTTC | CASTTFNYGYTF
few | TRBJ1-6 | TRBV20-1 | TRBD1 | TGCAGTGCTAGGGGACAGTGGGATTCACCCCTCCACTTT | CSARGQWDSPLHF
NA | TRBJ2-3 | TRBV20-1 | NA | TGCAGTGCTAGGCTAGCCTTGGAAGGTACAGATACGCAGTATTTT | CSARLALEGTDTQYF
NA | TRBJ2-2 | TRBV10-3 | TRBD2 | TGTGCCATCAGTGGAGGGCTACTAGCGGGAGTAGGAACCGGGGAGCTGTTTTTT | CAISGGLLAGVGTGELFF
few | TRBJ1-1 | TRBV5-5 | NA | TGTGCCAGCAGCTATCCACAGGGTGGGAGCACTGAAGCTTTCTTT | CASSYPQGGSTEAFF
NA | TRBJ1-1 | TRBV7-9 | NA | TGTGCCAGCAGCTGGCCCGGGACACGCCCAGACTGGGCTTTCTTT | CASSWPGTRPDWAFF
NA | TRBJ2-2 | TRBV11-2 | NA | TGTGCCAGCAGCTTAGAATACAGATCGAACACCGGGGAGCTGTTTTTT | CASSLEYRSNTGELFF
NA | TRBJ2-1 | TRBV20-1 | TRBD2 | TGCAGTGCTAGGGGGCTGGGAGGGCCTCCCTATGAGCAGTTCTTC | CSARGLGGPPYEQFF
few | TRBJ2-2 | TRBV11-1 | NA | TGTGCCAGCAGCTTAGGAAGTGGGAGGAAACTCTCGAACACCGGGGAGCTGTTTTTT | CASSLGSGRKLSNTGELFF
NA | TRBJ2-2 | TRBV10-3 | TRBD2 | TGTGCCATCAGTCAGATCCAAACTAGCGGCACCGGGGAGCTGTTTTTT | CAISQIQTSGTGELFF
few | TRBJ2-7 | TRBV9 | TRBD1 | TGTGCCAGCAGCGCTTGGGACAGCCCCTACGAGCAGTACTTC | CASSAWDSPYEQYF
many | TRBJ2-2 | TRBV5-1 | NA | TGCGCCAGCAGCCCAATACGTGGGGGAAACACCGGGGAGCTGTTTTTT | CASSPIRGGNTGELFF
few | TRBJ2-2 | TRBV20-1 | TRBD1 | TGCAGTGCTCGGAAGGGGGCGACTGGGGAGCTGTTTTTT | CSARKGATGELFF
many | TRBJ1-1 | TRBV5-5 | NA | TGTGCCAGCAGCTTGGGGGACAACTGGGGGAACACTGAAGCTTTCTTT | CASSLGDNWGNTEAFF
NA | TRBJ2-7 | TRBV7-8 | NA | TGTGCCAGCAGCGTGCAGGGTGCCCACGAGCAGTACTTC | CASSVQGAHEQYF
many | TRBJ1-5 | TRBV11-2 | TRBD1 | TGTGCCAGCAGCTTAGGGGGGACAGGCACAGGCCAGCCCCAGCATTTT | CASSLGGTGTGQPQHF
few | TRBJ2-7 | TRBV28 | TRBD2 | TGTGCCAGCAGTCCCCGCAACGGACTAGCGGGTTACGAGCAGTACTTC | CASSPRNGLAGYEQYF
many | TRBJ2-1 | TRBV24-1 | TRBD1 | TGTGCCACCAGTGACCTCCGGGACAGGGAGGGTGAGCAGTTCTTC | CATSDLRDREGEQFF
few | TRBJ2-7 | TRBV12-3/TRBV12-4 | TRBD2 | TGTGCCAGCAGTCCCCGACTAGCGGAACTCACCTACGAGCAGTACTTC | CASSPRLAELTYEQYF
many | TRBJ2-3 | TRBV5-1 | NA | TGCGCCAGCAGAGCGGCCACCACCACAGATACGCAGTATTTT | CASRAATTTDTQYF
many | TRBJ1-1 | TRBV20-1 | NA | TGCAGAGGTACCCTAAACCCGGGGTCAAGCACTGAAGCTTTCTTT | CRGTLNPGSSTEAFF
NA | TRBJ2-3 | TRBV4-1 | TRBD2 | TGCGCCAGCAGACAAACAGGGACTAGCGGTAATCCACGCACAGATACGCAGTATTTT | CASRQTGTSGNPRTDTQYF
few | TRBJ2-1 | TRBV20-1 | NA | TGCAGTGCTAGAGATCTTGGGGGGAACCCCAATGAGCAGTTCTTC | CSARDLGGNPNEQFF
many | TRBJ1-4 | TRBV10-3 | NA | TGTGCCATCAGTGAGTCGACCACTCCCGAAAAACTGTTTTTT | CAISESTTPEKLFF
few | TRBJ2-3 | TRBV7-2 | NA | TGTGCCAGCAGCTCTCGACCGTGGAGAGACACAGATACGCAGTATTTT | CASSSRPWRDTDTQYF
few | TRBJ2-3 | TRBV6-4 | NA | TGTGCCAGCAGTGACTCAGTGGCAGGGCCACCCACAGATACGCAGTATTTT | CASSDSVAGPPTDTQYF
NA | TRBJ2-7 | TRBV3-1 | NA | TGTGCCAGCAGCCAGGCTAACAGGGTCAGGTACTTC | CASSQANRVRYF
NA | TRBJ2-1 | TRBV20-1 | NA | TGCAGTGCTAGAGATCGGAACAAGGGATTGAGGGAGCAGTTCTTC | CSARDRNKGLREQFF
NA | TRBJ2-7 | TRBV20-1 | NA | TGCAGTGCGCAAAAAGCCTACGAGCAGTACTTC | CSAQKAYEQYF
NA | TRBJ2-1 | TRBV25-1 | TRBD2 | TGTGCCAGCAGTGAAACGGGAGCGGGAGGGTTATATGAGCAGTTCTTC | CASSETGAGGLYEQFF
NA | TRBJ2-2 | TRBV12-3/TRBV12-4 | TRBD1 | TGTGCCAGCAGGGACCCGGACAGGGACTCATCGAGGAAGCTGTTTTTT | CASRDPDRDSSRKLFF
few | TRBJ2-1 | TRBV20-1 | TRBD2 | TGCAGTGCTTGGACTAGCGGGACCCCCAATGAGCAGTTCTTC | CSAWTSGTPNEQFF
many | TRBJ1-5 | TRBV7-2 | NA | TGTGCCAGCATCTCAGACATGAGCAATCAGCCCCAGCATTTT | CASISDMSNQPQHF
NA | TRBJ2-3 | TRBV7-6 | TRBD1 | TGTGCCAGCAGCTTCAGGGGGCTCGGCACAGATACGCAGTATTTT | CASSFRGLGTDTQYF
many | TRBJ1-2 | TRBV10-3 | NA | TGTGCCATCAGGGCCAATTCCGTGACAAACTATGGCTACACCTTC | CAIRANSVTNYGYTF
many | TRBJ2-3 | TRBV28 | TRBD2 | TGTGCCAGCAGCAGAATAAGACTAGCGGGAGTATTTTCAGATACGCAGTATTTT | CASSRIRLAGVFSDTQYF
few | TRBJ2-2 | TRBV15 | NA | TGTGCCACCAGCCACCGGCGGGTAGACACCGGGGAGCTGTTTTTT | CATSHRRVDTGELFF
many | TRBJ2-3 | TRBV12-3/TRBV12-4 | NA | TGTGCCAGCAGTTTAGGTGGGCGGTCAGATACGCAGTATTTT | CASSLGGRSDTQYF
few | TRBJ2-1 | TRBV28 | TRBD2 | TGTGCCAGCAGTCGGACTAGCGGGAGAGGTTCCTACAATGAGCAGTTCTTC | CASSRTSGRGSYNEQFF
many | TRBJ2-1 | TRBV2 | TRBD1 | TGTGCCAGCAGAGGACAGGGGGGAGACTACAATGAGCAGTTCTTC | CASRGQGGDYNEQFF
few | TRBJ2-7 | TRBV14 | NA | TGTGCCAGCAGCCAAGATTCTGCGGTAGGACAGCAGGCCCTAGGGAACGAGCAGTACTTC | CASSQDSAVGQQALGNEQYF
few | TRBJ1-2 | TRBV7-9 | NA | TGTGCCAGCAGGCCATCAACGACAGATTCCTATGGCTACACCTTC | CASRPSTTDSYGYTF
many | TRBJ2-7 | TRBV20-1 | TRBD1 | TGCAGTGCTAGAGAAACCGGGACAGGGTCCTACGAGCAGTACTTC | CSARETGTGSYEQYF